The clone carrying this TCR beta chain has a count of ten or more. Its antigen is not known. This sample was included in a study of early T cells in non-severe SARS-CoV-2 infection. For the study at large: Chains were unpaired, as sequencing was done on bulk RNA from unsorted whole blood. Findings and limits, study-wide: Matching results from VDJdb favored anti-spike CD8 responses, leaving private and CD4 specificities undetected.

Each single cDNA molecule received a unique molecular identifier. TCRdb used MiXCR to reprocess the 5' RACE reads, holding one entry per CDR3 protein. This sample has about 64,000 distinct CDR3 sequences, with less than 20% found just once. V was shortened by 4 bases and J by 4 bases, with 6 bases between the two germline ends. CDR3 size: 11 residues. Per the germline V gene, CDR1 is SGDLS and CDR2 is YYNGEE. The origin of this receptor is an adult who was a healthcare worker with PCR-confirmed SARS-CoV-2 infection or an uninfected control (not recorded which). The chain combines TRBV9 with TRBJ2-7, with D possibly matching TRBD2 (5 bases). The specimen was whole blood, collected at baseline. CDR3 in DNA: TGTGCCAGCAGCCCGGGGTACGAGCAGTACTTC. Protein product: CASSPGYEQYF.